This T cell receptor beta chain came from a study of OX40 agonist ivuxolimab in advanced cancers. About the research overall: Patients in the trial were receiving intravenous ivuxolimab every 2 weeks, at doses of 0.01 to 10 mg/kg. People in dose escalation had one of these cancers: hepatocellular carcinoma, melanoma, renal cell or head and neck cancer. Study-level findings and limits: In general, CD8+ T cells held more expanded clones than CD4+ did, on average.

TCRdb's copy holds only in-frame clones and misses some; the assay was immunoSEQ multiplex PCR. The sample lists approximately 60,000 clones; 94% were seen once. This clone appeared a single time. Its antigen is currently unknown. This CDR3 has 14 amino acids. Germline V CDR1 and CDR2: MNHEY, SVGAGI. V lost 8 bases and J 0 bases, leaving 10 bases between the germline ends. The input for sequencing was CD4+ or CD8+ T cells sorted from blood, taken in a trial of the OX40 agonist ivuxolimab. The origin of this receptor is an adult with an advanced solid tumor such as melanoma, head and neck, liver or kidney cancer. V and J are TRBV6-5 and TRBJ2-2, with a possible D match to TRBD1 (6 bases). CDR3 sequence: CASDYRANTGELFF. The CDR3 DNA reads TGTGCCAGCGATTACAGGGCGAACACCGGGGAGCTGTTTTTT.